Listed here are 15 T cell receptor beta chains from one sample, sequenced in a study of T cell changes during pregnancy in multiple sclerosis. TCRdb's table, derived via immunoSEQ multiplex PCR, lists solely in-frame clones and lacks some. The table lists about 93,000 clones, almost 95% of them singletons, with just over 2% in the top ten. The source was peripheral blood, collected after pregnancy. The receptors come from a female donor with multiple sclerosis, enrolled in a pregnancy study.

The V and J genes are TRBV11-2 and TRBJ1-5; no reliable D call. Germline lookup yields CDR1 SGHAT and CDR2 FQNNGV. V gave up 1 base and J gave up 7 bases, with 14 bases separating them. The CDR3 contains 15 residues. The CDR3 loop is CASSLGAFLGQPQHF. DNA for the CDR3: TGTGCCAGCAGCTTAGGCGCGTTCCTCGGGCAGCCCCAGCATTTT.

The chain combines TRBV4-2 with TRBJ2-1; D is possibly TRBD1 (5 bases). The CDR3 consists of 16 residues. Germline CDR1 reads LGHNA; CDR2 reads YNFKEQ. V lost 2 bases and J 5 bases, leaving 16 bases between the germline ends. This chain's CDR3 is CASSQQGAGENNEQFF. CDR3 nucleotides: TGTGCCAGCAGCCAACAAGGGGCCGGAGAAAACAATGAGCAGTTCTTC.

The chain is built from TRBV6-5 and TRBJ1-2; 8 nucleotides line up with TRBD1. The CDR3 length is 14 residues. V was clipped by 2 bases and J by 4 bases; unmatched bases: 3. Germline lookup yields CDR1 MNHEY and CDR2 SVGAGI. CDR3 region: CASSYRDRLYGYTF. CDR3 DNA: TGTGCCAGCAGTTACCGGGACAGGCTCTATGGCTACACCTTC.

The chain joins TRBV11-2 to TRBJ1-5, with 7 bases identical to TRBD1. Germline trimming cut 5 bases from V and 6 bases from J; bases unmatched to any gene: 4. Germline CDR1 SGHAT, CDR2 FQNNGV. The CDR3 loop spans 13 amino acids. The CDR3 spells CASSVQGGQPQHF. The CDR3 coding sequence is TGTGCCAGCAGCGTCCAGGGGGGTCAGCCCCAGCATTTT. Full variable domain (remainder filled in from reference TRBV11-2 and TRBJ1-5): EAGVAQSPRYKIIEKRQSVAFWCNPISGHATLYWYQQILGQGPKLLIQFQNNGVVDDSQLPKDRFSAERLKGVDSTLKIQPAKLEDSAVYLCASSVQGGQPQHFGDGTRLSIL.

A single count supports this clone. The chain uses TRBV19 and TRBJ2-3; TRBD1 agrees at 8 bases. CDR3 length equals 15 residues. From germline, CDR1 is LNHDA and CDR2 SQIVND (reference sequence). V shed 5 bases, J shed 1 base, and the junction held 5 bases outside the gene matches. The CDR3 sequence: CASSPGGYRTDTQYF. DNA for the CDR3: TGTGCCAGTAGTCCAGGGGGCTATCGCACAGATACGCAGTATTTT.

The V and J genes are TRBV5-1 and TRBJ1-2; TRBD1 agrees at 9 bases. The CDR3 runs 15 residues. V trimming: 4 bases; J trimming: 6 bases; junction bases outside the gene matches: 10. Germline CDR1 is SGHRS and CDR2 is YFSETQ. CDR3 amino acids: CASSPQPDRGHGYTF. CDR3 nucleotides: TGCGCCAGCAGCCCCCAGCCGGACAGGGGACATGGCTACACCTTC.

The chain couples TRBV25-1 to TRBJ1-2; possible D gene TRBD1, 6 bases. CDR1 MGHDK and CDR2 SYGVNS come from the germline V gene. V was shortened by 5 bases and J by 4 bases, with 17 bases between the two germline ends. The CDR3 loop spans 15 amino acids. The CDR3 reads CASSFTGSRGYGYTF. DNA of the CDR3: TGTGCCAGCAGTTTTACAGGGTCGAGGGGCTATGGCTACACCTTC.

The V and J genes are TRBV5-1 and TRBJ1-2; TRBD1 agrees at 11 bases. Looked up from germline, CDR1 is SGHRS and CDR2 is YFSETQ. V shed 3 bases, J shed 6 bases, and the junction held 7 bases outside the gene matches. This CDR3 is 15 amino acids long. CDR3 amino acids: CASSSMGQGVDGYTF. CDR3 nucleotide sequence: TGCGCCAGCAGCTCTATGGGACAGGGGGTGGATGGCTACACCTTC. Full variable domain (remainder filled in from reference TRBV5-1 and TRBJ1-2): KAGVTQTPRYLIKTRGQQVTLSCSPISGHRSVSWYQQTPGQGLQFLFEYFSETQRNKGNFPGRFSGRQFSNSRSEMNVSTLELGDSALYLCASSSMGQGVDGYTFGSGTRLTVV.

The rearrangement joins TRBV2 to TRBJ2-2, with 7 bases matching TRBD1. The germline V gene encodes CDR1 SNHLY and CDR2 FYNNEI. The CDR3 contains 15 residues. J gave up 6 bases and V 4 bases, and 8 bases lay outside the gene matches. In DNA form, the CDR3 reads TGTGCCAGCAGTGTGGACAGGATCCATGCCGGGGAGCTGTTTTTT. This sequence encodes CASSVDRIHAGELFF.

The CDR3 region has the DNA TGTGCCAGCAGCGTAGTGGCTAGCGGAAATATCAATGAGCAGTTCTTC. Translation: CASSVVASGNINEQFF. The chain recombines TRBV9 with TRBJ2-1, with 7 nucleotides matching TRBD2. The V gene end was trimmed by 0 bases and the J gene end by 6 bases; junction bases not matched to a gene: 9. There are 16 residues in the CDR3. Germline lookup yields CDR1 SGDLS and CDR2 YYNGEE.

The chain recombines TRBV6-6 with TRBJ2-7, with 12 bases that match TRBD2. This CDR3 is built from 15 residues. The germline V gene encodes CDR1 MNHNY and CDR2 SVGAGI (reference sequence). Germline trimming cut 7 bases from V and 0 bases from J; bases unmatched to any gene: 4. The CDR3 DNA reads TGTGCCAGCACAAAGACTAGCGGGAGCTCCTACGAGCAGTACTTC. It specifies CASTKTSGSSYEQYF.

In nucleotides, the CDR3 is TGTGCCAGCAGCGTAGGAACAGTGAGATCGAACACTGAAGCTTTCTTT. Amino acids: CASSVGTVRSNTEAFF. The chain is built from TRBV9 and TRBJ1-1; no firm D call. Trimming took off 0 bases at V and 1 base at J, with 13 bases between the two ends. The length of the CDR3 is 16 residues. The germline CDR1 and CDR2 sequences are SGDLS and YYNGEE.

The chain uses TRBV5-1 and TRBJ2-5; the D gene is possibly TRBD2 (5 bases). CDR1 is SGHRS and CDR2 is YFSETQ in the germline V gene. V was cut by 2 bases and J by 4 bases, with 12 bases left in between. The CDR3 consists of 14 residues. The CDR3 sequence: CASSFSLASETQYF. CDR3 nucleotide sequence: TGCGCCAGCAGCTTCAGCTTAGCGTCAGAGACCCAGTACTTC. Based on the CDR3 plus reference TRBV5-1 and TRBJ2-5, the full variable domain is KAGVTQTPRYLIKTRGQQVTLSCSPISGHRSVSWYQQTPGQGLQFLFEYFSETQRNKGNFPGRFSGRQFSNSRSEMNVSTLELGDSALYLCASSFSLASETQYFGPGTRLLVL.

CDR3 residues: CASSQDVLFGRANTEAFF. CDR3 sequence (DNA): TGCGCCAGCAGCCAAGACGTGCTCTTCGGCAGGGCGAACACTGAAGCTTTCTTT. V and J are TRBV4-3 and TRBJ1-1, with D tentatively TRBD1 (5 bases). The germline gives CDR1 LGHNA, CDR2 YSLEER. V gave up 0 bases and J gave up 1 base, with 18 bases separating them. CDR3 length equals 18 residues.

The rearrangement links TRBV27 to TRBJ1-1; no clear D gene. V lost 3 bases to trimming and J lost 4 bases, with 3 bases between them. CDR1 and CDR2 (germline): MNHEY, SMNVEV (reference sequence). The CDR3 spans 11 residues. The CDR3 nucleotides read TGTGCCAGCAGTTTCGGCACTGAAGCTTTCTTT. It specifies CASSFGTEAFF.